These 11 T cell receptor beta chains were sequenced from one sample in a study of T cells in Graves' hyperthyroidism and ophthalmopathy. RNA transcripts gave rise to amplified TCR beta CDR3 regions. The HTBI primer set drove a first-round RT-PCR of the TCR CDR3. TCRdb itself ran the multiplex PCR reads through MiXCR, one entry per CDR3 protein. This sample has around 520,000 distinct CDR3 sequences, with roughly 24% found just once. Material: blood. These receptors were taken from a woman aged 25 to 39 with Graves' ophthalmopathy.

This clonotype was seen ten or more times. The CDR3 here is CASSPRGENTEAFF. CDR3 DNA sequence: TGCGCCAGCAGCCCCAGGGGGGAGAACACTGAAGCTTTCTTT. The chain combines TRBV5-1 with TRBJ1-1; 7 nucleotides agree with TRBD1. In germline, CDR1 is SGHRS, CDR2 YFSETQ. The CDR3 loop spans 14 amino acids. Trimming cost V 4 bases and J 1 base; bases outside gene matches: 4.

This clonotype showed up many times. V usage is TRBV6-5 and J usage is TRBJ1-1, with D unclear. Trimming left V 6 bases short and J 8 bases short, with 10 bases between. Germline V gene sequence: CDR1 MNHEY, CDR2 SVGAGI. The CDR3 runs 11 residues. CDR3 coding DNA: TGTGCCAGCAGCAACGACGGAGAAGCTTTCTTT. Translated: CASSNDGEAFF.

This clonotype occurred many times. The chain has TRBV7-9 and TRBJ1-2; no clear D. Germline CDR1 and CDR2: SEHNR and FQNEAQ (reference sequence). V was clipped by 1 base and J by 8 bases, with 11 bases between them. The CDR3 sequence is 13 residues long. The CDR3 region is CASSLDGGGGYTF. The DNA of the CDR3 is TGTGCCAGCAGCTTAGATGGAGGCGGGGGCTACACCTTC. The whole variable domain, remainder taken from reference TRBV7-9 and TRBJ1-2, is DTGVSQNPRHKITKRGQNVTFRCDPISEHNRLYWYRQTLGQGPEFLTYFQNEAQLEKSRLLSDRFSAERPKGSFSTLEIQRTEQGDSAMYLCASSLDGGGGYTFGSGTRLTVV.

In this sample, this clonotype turned up many times. The V and J genes are TRBV12-3 or TRBV12-4 and TRBJ2-5; D may be TRBD1 (5 bases). This CDR3 has 13 residues. V shed 3 bases and J shed 2 bases, with 7 bases lying between them. CDR3 sequence: CASSLTDQETQYF. CDR3 nucleotide sequence: TGTGCCAGCAGTTTGACAGATCAAGAGACCCAGTACTTC.

This clonotype was counted many times. The chain carries TRBV6-2 or TRBV6-3 and TRBJ2-5; tentatively, D is TRBD1 or TRBD2 (6 bases each). The ends were cut back, 2 bases at V and 5 bases at J, with 15 bases in the middle. There are 15 residues in the CDR3. In germline, CDR1 is MNHEY, CDR2 SVGEGT. The CDR3 region has the DNA TGTGCCAGCAGTTACCCAGCAAGGGGGGTCGAGACCCAGTACTTC. Protein sequence: CASSYPARGVETQYF.

The J gene is TRBJ1-5, the V gene TRBV30; D might be TRBD1 (5 bases). Germline CDR1 and CDR2: GTSNPN and SVGIG (reference sequence). V was clipped by 5 bases and J by 6 bases, with 11 bases between them. This CDR3 comprises 12 residues. The CDR3 nucleotides are TGTGCCTGGGATCGGGGGAGTCAGCCCCAGCATTTT. Residues: CAWDRGSQPQHF.

This clonotype was recorded many times. The chain links TRBV12-3 or TRBV12-4 to TRBJ1-1; 7 nucleotides align to TRBD1. V gave up 4 bases and J gave up 8 bases; unmatched junction bases: 4. The CDR3 runs 12 residues. The CDR3 DNA is TGTGCCAGCAGTTCCCCGGGACAGGAAGCTTTCTTT. This translates into CASSSPGQEAFF.

This clonotype was found many times. The chain combines TRBV3-1 with TRBJ1-2; no clear D gene. CDR1 and CDR2 from the germline V gene are LGHDT and YNNKEL (reference sequence). V lost 0 bases and J lost 6, with 11 bases in between. The CDR3 consists of 14 residues. Written as DNA, the CDR3 is TGTGCCAGCAGCCAAGACGCTAACAAACATGGCTACACCTTC. This codes for CASSQDANKHGYTF.

The table lists this clonotype with many counts. The chain links TRBV19 to TRBJ1-2, with D maybe TRBD1 (6 bases). The CDR3 covers 15 residues. Trimming cost V 5 bases and J 7 bases, with 20 bases left between them. Germline V gene lookup returns CDR1 LNHDA and CDR2 SQIVND (reference sequence). CDR3 nucleotide sequence: TGTGCCAGTAGTGCCGCGGGACACTTTGCTGCTGGCTACACCTTC. It is translated as CASSAAGHFAAGYTF. The variable domain in full, completed from reference TRBV19 and TRBJ1-2, reads DGGITQSPKYLFRKEGQNVTLSCEQNLNHDAMYWYRQDPGQGLRLIYYSQIVNDFQKGDIAEGYSVSREKKESFPLTVTSAQKNPTAFYLCASSAAGHFAAGYTFGSGTRLTVV.

The rearrangement uses TRBV12-3 or TRBV12-4 and TRBJ1-5, with D unresolved. With 6 bases removed from V and 5 bases from J, the gap between germline ends came to 11 bases. CDR3 size: 13 residues. The CDR3 coding sequence is TGTGCCAGCAGGCTAGGGTTCTATCAGCCCCAGCATTTT. Translated: CASRLGFYQPQHF.

About this clonotype itself: Since a much larger clone is just one base distant, this may be a read error. The chain carries TRBV11-2 and TRBJ2-5; D ambiguous. Germline CDR1 SGHAT, CDR2 FQNNGV. Trimming left V 3 bases short and J 4 bases short, with 9 bases between. The CDR3 runs 13 residues. CDR3 protein: CASSFEWGETQYF. The CDR3 DNA reads as TGTGCCAGCAGCTTCGAGTGGGGAGAGACCCAGTACTTC.